Listed here are 15 T cell receptor beta chains from one sample, sequenced in a study of OX40 agonist ivuxolimab in advanced cancers. The data were produced by immunoSEQ multiplex PCR, yet TCRdb's version contains in-frame clones alone and is incomplete. The sample has about 93,000 clones; over 75% are singletons. This material consisted of CD4+ or CD8+ T cells sorted from blood, taken in a trial of the OX40 agonist ivuxolimab. Every receptor here comes from an adult with an advanced solid tumor such as melanoma, head and neck, liver or kidney cancer.

V usage is TRBV30 and J usage is TRBJ2-7; D gene unclear. This CDR3 is 13 amino acids long. V lost 1 base, J lost 4 bases, and 11 bases lay in between. Germline CDR1 is GTSNPN and CDR2 is SVGIG (reference sequence). As DNA, the CDR3 is TGTGCCTGGAGTGGGGTACCTCAATACGAGCAGTACTTC. Encoded protein: CAWSGVPQYEQYF.

The chain has TRBV9 and TRBJ2-1; 12 positions agree with TRBD2. With 2 bases clipped from V and 2 bases from J, the junction kept 11 bases outside the gene matches. This CDR3 has 19 amino acids. Looked up from germline, CDR1 is SGDLS and CDR2 is YYNGEE. This CDR3 reads CASSVGLAGRGAPYNEQFF. CDR3 coding DNA: TGTGCCAGCAGCGTCGGACTAGCGGGACGCGGAGCCCCCTACAATGAGCAGTTCTTC.

This rearrangement joins TRBV30 to TRBJ1-1; tentatively, D is TRBD1 (5 bases). CDR1 GTSNPN and CDR2 SVGIG come from the germline V gene (reference sequence). Trimming took 3 bases from V and 4 from J, leaving 9 bases between them. The CDR3 runs 12 residues. The CDR3 spells CAWRPGLTEAFF. The CDR3 DNA reads TGTGCCTGGAGACCGGGGCTCACTGAAGCTTTCTTT.

The chain couples TRBV11-2 to TRBJ1-3, with 7 bases aligning to TRBD1. Trimming at V came to 5 bases and at J to 0 bases, leaving 4 bases not matched to a gene. Germline V lookup: CDR1 SGHAT, CDR2 FQNNGV. The CDR3 is made up of 15 amino acids. CDR3 in DNA: TGTGCCAGCAGCCGCAGGGGGGACTCTGGAAACACCATATATTTT. Translating gives CASSRRGDSGNTIYF.

This clone was counted a few times. The genes are TRBV5-4 and TRBJ1-1; D unresolved. V gave up 2 bases and J gave up 0 bases, with 14 bases separating them. This CDR3 has 16 amino acids. CDR1 and CDR2 from the germline V gene are SGHNT and YYREEE (reference sequence). The CDR3 region is CASSLGGSPMNTEAFF. DNA of the CDR3: TGTGCCAGCAGCTTAGGCGGAAGCCCCATGAACACTGAAGCTTTCTTT. The full variable domain, in which reference TRBV5-4 and TRBJ1-1 provide the parts outside the CDR3, is ETGVTQSPTHLIKTRGQQVTLRCSSQSGHNTVSWYQQALGQGPQFIFQYYREEENGRGNFPPRFSGLQFPNYSSELNVNALELDDSALYLCASSLGGSPMNTEAFFGQGTRLTVV.

This chain connects TRBV5-1 to TRBJ2-2; 10 bases are shared with TRBD1. Germline V gives CDR1 SGHRS, CDR2 YFSETQ. The CDR3 is 14 amino acids. Trimming removed 4 bases from V and 5 bases from J; junction bases left unmatched: 2. In DNA, the CDR3 is TGCGCCAGCAGCCGGGACAGGGGTACCGGGGAGCTGTTTTTT. Translated, it gives CASSRDRGTGELFF. Full variable domain (rest looked up from reference TRBV5-1 and TRBJ2-2): KAGVTQTPRYLIKTRGQQVTLSCSPISGHRSVSWYQQTPGQGLQFLFEYFSETQRNKGNFPGRFSGRQFSNSRSEMNVSTLELGDSALYLCASSRDRGTGELFFGEGSRLTVL.

This sequence joins TRBV5-1 and TRBJ1-4; 7 nucleotides line up with TRBD1. This CDR3 comprises 14 residues. Germline CDR1 reads SGHRS; CDR2 reads YFSETQ. The V and J ends lost 5 bases and 6 bases, in that order; junction bases with no gene match: 7. CDR3 in amino acids: CASRYGTADEKLFF. In DNA, the CDR3 is TGCGCCAGCAGGTACGGGACAGCGGATGAAAAACTGTTTTTT.

This clone was counted once. The CDR3 coding sequence is TGTGCCAGCAGCGTAGTGGGATTAGCGTCCAATGAGCAGTTCTTC. Translating gives CASSVVGLASNEQFF. V and J are TRBV9 and TRBJ2-1, with D perhaps matching TRBD2 (5 bases). V lost 0 bases and J lost 6, with 13 bases in between. The CDR3 extends over 15 amino acids. Germline V gives CDR1 SGDLS, CDR2 YYNGEE.

This chain links TRBV2 with TRBJ2-2, with 8 bases aligning to TRBD1. This CDR3 is built from 16 residues. Germline V gene sequence: CDR1 SNHLY, CDR2 FYNNEI. J gave up 3 bases and V 6 bases, and 9 bases lay outside the gene matches. CDR3 in amino acids: CASRTHSGGDTGELFF. The CDR3 nucleotides read TGTGCCAGCAGGACTCACTCAGGGGGCGACACCGGGGAGCTGTTTTTT.

The chain's CDR3 is CASSLDSGTGDTQYF. The CDR3 DNA sequence: TGCGCCAGCAGCTTGGACTCCGGGACAGGAGATACGCAGTATTTT. The J gene is TRBJ2-3, the V gene TRBV5-1; 8 bases are a match to TRBD1. In germline, CDR1 is SGHRS, CDR2 YFSETQ. This CDR3 comprises 15 residues. V trimming: 0 bases; J trimming: 5 bases; junction bases outside the gene matches: 5. The full variable domain, in which reference TRBV5-1 and TRBJ2-3 provide the parts outside the CDR3, is KAGVTQTPRYLIKTRGQQVTLSCSPISGHRSVSWYQQTPGQGLQFLFEYFSETQRNKGNFPGRFSGRQFSNSRSEMNVSTLELGDSALYLCASSLDSGTGDTQYFGPGTRLTVL.

The CDR3 region is CASTPRAGGKETQYF. The CDR3 nucleotides read TGTGCCAGCACCCCCCGGGCAGGGGGAAAAGAGACCCAGTACTTC. The chain uses TRBV11-1 and TRBJ2-5; 7 bases are a match to TRBD1. In germline, CDR1 is SGHAT, CDR2 FQDESV (reference sequence). The V and J ends lost 7 bases and 3 bases, in that order; junction bases with no gene match: 11. The CDR3 contains 15 residues.

This clone was found a few times. The J gene is TRBJ2-7, the V gene TRBV11-1, with 9 nucleotides matching TRBD2. V gave up 7 bases and J gave up 6 bases; unmatched junction bases: 7. Germline V gene data show CDR1 as SGHAT and CDR2 as FQDESV (reference sequence). The CDR3 runs to 13 residues. The CDR3 sequence: CASTTGLAGEQYF. The DNA for the CDR3 is TGTGCCAGCACCACGGGACTAGCTGGCGAGCAGTACTTC. Looking up the rest from reference TRBV11-1 and TRBJ2-7 gives the full variable domain: EAEVAQSPRYKITEKSQAVAFWCDPISGHATLYWYRQILGQGPELLVQFQDESVVDDSQLPKDRFSAERLKGVDSTLKIQPAELGDSAMYLCASTTGLAGEQYFGPGTRLTVT.

The rearrangement uses TRBV18 and TRBJ1-1; TRBD1 matches at 12 bases. This CDR3 spans 15 amino acids. The germline CDR1 and CDR2 sequences are KGHSH and LQKENI. J lost 0 bases, V lost 4 bases, and 0 bases had no gene match. The CDR3 coding sequence is TGTGCCAGCTCACGGGACAGGGGGCTGAACACTGAAGCTTTCTTT. Its protein product is CASSRDRGLNTEAFF.

The V gene is TRBV6-5, the J gene TRBJ2-5; D gene uncertain. This CDR3 comprises 15 residues. Germline V lookup: CDR1 MNHEY, CDR2 SVGAGI. V shed 4 bases and J shed 5 bases, with 17 bases lying between them. The CDR3 coding sequence is TGTGCCAGCAGTTCCGGACGGTTATCTGCGGAGACCCAGTACTTC. As protein: CASSSGRLSAETQYF.

The chain carries TRBV28 and TRBJ2-2; no reliable D call. The CDR3 length is 14 residues. From germline, CDR1 is MDHEN and CDR2 SYDVKM. V shed 1 base and J shed 3 bases, with 6 bases lying between them. As DNA, the CDR3 is TGTGCCAGCAGTTTATTTCGGTACACCGGGGAGCTGTTTTTT. This gives the protein CASSLFRYTGELFF. Variable domain in full (rest from reference TRBV28 and TRBJ2-2): DVKVTQSSRYLVKRTGEKVFLECVQDMDHENMFWYRQDPGLGLRLIYFSYDVKMKEKGDIPEGYSVSREKKERFSLILESASTNQTSMYLCASSLFRYTGELFFGEGSRLTVL.